These T cell receptor beta chains were read from a single sample in a study of shared clonotypes between healthy human individuals. Generated by immunoSEQ multiplex PCR, the TCRdb table keeps only in-frame clones and is missing some. The data contain millions of clones, more than 85% of them singletons. Sequenced input: naive CD4+ T cells from PBMCs. These receptors originate from a man aged 18 to 29 in good health. Some clones in this sample may be carry-over from other donors' samples. The CDR3 runs from the conserved cysteine through the conserved F or W. Clone size appears in some rows only: once, few, many, or a class for an expanded clone.

j_call v_call cdr3_length clone_size cdr3_aa
TRBJ1-1 TRBV9 14 - CASSVSGVGTEAFF
TRBJ2-7 TRBV27 15 - CASRTSGTHSYEQYF
TRBJ2-3 TRBV29-1 13 - CSVGRGRTDTQYF
TRBJ1-1 TRBV19 15 - CASRPHGQGDTEAFF
TRBJ1-5 TRBV2 13 - CAGTQGVNQPQHF
TRBJ2-7 TRBV10-3 13 - CAISEDNSYEQYF
TRBJ2-7 TRBV5-1 14 - CASSLDPRTYEQYF
TRBJ2-1 TRBV7-3 14 - CASSLSSLGDEQFF
TRBJ2-7 TRBV20-1 11 - CSASLEGKQYF
TRBJ2-2 TRBV27 15 - CASKFGGANTGELFF
TRBJ2-3 TRBV12-5 19 - CASGQNPGLAGIGTDTQYF
TRBJ2-7 TRBV28 13 - CASSRGEGYEQYF
TRBJ2-7 TRBV18 15 once CASSSGGGGNYEQYF
TRBJ2-5 TRBV5-4 14 - CASSVSRGGETQYF
TRBJ2-1 TRBV11-2 14 - CASSFRDRGYEQFF
TRBJ1-1 TRBV19 11 - CATRDRTEAFF
TRBJ2-2 TRBV6-6 15 - CASSYSGTLTGELFF
TRBJ2-6 TRBV5-4 17 - CASSSTGGASGANVLTF
TRBJ1-2 TRBV28 14 - CASSAGGSNYGYTF
TRBJ2-3 TRBV18 13 - CASSLGGTDTQYF
TRBJ1-1 TRBV27 15 - CASSLSGTAHTEAFF
TRBJ2-5 TRBV14 14 - CASNRRGGQETQYF
TRBJ2-7 TRBV28 15 - CASSPSGGPVLKQYF
TRBJ2-1 TRBV11-2 16 - CASSSIALAQSNEQFF